These T cell receptor beta chains were read from a single sample in a study of post-analysis software for immune sequencing data. One entry per CDR3 protein, called by TCRdb with MiXCR from the PCR reads. The sample shows some 690,000 distinct CDR3 sequences, 25% to 30% of them seen only once. The sample consisted of blood. The receptors stem from a girl between 5 and 17 years old with multiple sclerosis. Both conserved end residues are trimmed from each CDR3. The order of the fields is CDR3 protein, V gene, J gene.

CDR3: ASSQEVRLRSPLH
V: TRBV3-1
J: TRBJ1-6

CDR3: ASSLRGLGTTDTQY
V: TRBV13
J: TRBJ2-3

CDR3: ASSLGEEYGYT
V: TRBV12-3/TRBV12-4
J: TRBJ1-2

CDR3: ASSYGSGRRQPQH
V: TRBV6-2/TRBV6-3
J: TRBJ1-5

CDR3: ASSTQGLRETQY
V: TRBV7-2
J: TRBJ2-5

CDR3: ASSLGRTGDREKLF
V: TRBV5-1
J: TRBJ1-4

CDR3: AIRLAGAAYEQY
V: TRBV10-3
J: TRBJ2-7

CDR3: SVDGLGQGETQY
V: TRBV29-1
J: TRBJ2-5

CDR3: ASSSSGGFAGETKY
V: TRBV7-9
J: TRBJ2-5

CDR3: ASSLGLVVRQF
V: TRBV6-2/TRBV6-3
J: TRBJ2-1

CDR3: ASRRQGADGYT
V: TRBV28
J: TRBJ1-2

CDR3: ASSDGGSGANVLT
V: TRBV10-1
J: TRBJ2-6

CDR3: ASSQDSARGAF
V: TRBV4-3
J: TRBJ1-1

CDR3: ASSPPLAGGQSEQF
V: TRBV18
J: TRBJ2-1

CDR3: ASREGANVLT
V: TRBV5-1
J: TRBJ2-6

CDR3: SAPSRVGEQF
V: TRBV20-1
J: TRBJ2-1

CDR3: ASRFRGFANYGYT
V: TRBV6-5
J: TRBJ1-2

CDR3: SVAFFRDRGYNEQF
V: TRBV29-1
J: TRBJ2-1

CDR3: ASSLEWPPAAKNIQY
V: TRBV5-1
J: TRBJ2-4

CDR3: ASSFTHEQY
V: TRBV5-5
J: TRBJ2-7

CDR3: ASSQTRLGDTQY
V: TRBV6-5
J: TRBJ2-3

CDR3: ASSLYVLLDTQY
V: TRBV5-1
J: TRBJ2-3

CDR3: ASSLSAGGGGDTQY
V: TRBV28
J: TRBJ2-3

CDR3: ASTRGWRGYT
V: TRBV12-3/TRBV12-4
J: TRBJ1-2

CDR3: ASSPVRTNPQY
V: TRBV7-2
J: TRBJ2-3

CDR3: ASSSGTGVRSGANVLT
V: TRBV7-2
J: TRBJ2-6